These 31 T cell receptor beta chains originate from one sample sequenced in a study of CD8 T cells in Susac syndrome. Random hexamers were used to reverse transcribe roughly 0.5 to 1 ug of RNA. A single record per CDR3 protein comes from TCRdb applying MiXCR to the immunoSEQ multiplex PCR reads. The data hold some 70,000 distinct CDR3 sequences, with approximately 94% observed a single time. The sample was CD8+ T cells from PBMCs. The source of these receptors is a human donor with multiple sclerosis.

V and J are TRBV7-8 and TRBJ2-3, with D perhaps matching TRBD2 (5 bases). Trimming removed 5 bases from V and 2 bases from J, with 14 bases in between. This CDR3 comprises 15 residues. Germline CDR1 and CDR2: SGHVS and FQNEAQ. The CDR3 is CASSRRAEATDTQYF. The CDR3 DNA follows: TGTGCCAGCAGCCGTCGAGCGGAAGCCACAGATACGCAGTATTTT. The full variable domain, completed using reference TRBV7-8 and TRBJ2-3, is GAGVSQSPRYKVAKRGQDVALRCDPISGHVSLFWYQQALGQGPEFLTYFQNEAQLDKSGLPSDRFFAERPEGSVSTLKIQRTQQEDSAVYLCASSRRAEATDTQYFGPGTRLTVL.

This clonotype showed up just once. The genes are TRBV9 and TRBJ1-2; D is uncertain. Per germline, CDR1 SGDLS and CDR2 YYNGEE. The CDR3 extends over 12 amino acids. Trimming shortened V by 3 bases and J by 4 bases, and 7 bases separated the two germline ends. CDR3 coding DNA: TGTGCCAGCAGCGACGCGGCCTATGGCTACACCTTC. Translated: CASSDAAYGYTF.

V and J are TRBV29-1 and TRBJ2-1, with 9 bases lining up with TRBD2. CDR3 length equals 15 residues. Looked up from germline, CDR1 is SQVTM and CDR2 is ANQGSEA. Trimming took 1 base from V and 9 from J; bases not matched to a gene: 10. In DNA form, the CDR3 reads TGCAGCGTTGAAGGAATTGCGGGAGGGCCGGGTGAGCAGTTCTTC. Translating it yields CSVEGIAGGPGEQFF.

This clonotype was observed a single time. This chain uses TRBV20-1 with TRBJ2-7, with D unclear. V lost 4 bases and J 6 bases, leaving 16 bases between the germline ends. The V gene's germline CDR1 is DFQATT and CDR2 SNEGSKA (reference sequence). The CDR3 covers 13 residues. CDR3 protein: CSAKGREEIEQYF. CDR3 nucleotides: TGCAGTGCTAAGGGCAGAGAGGAGATCGAGCAGTACTTC.

V usage is TRBV20-1 and J usage is TRBJ1-6, with D possibly TRBD1 on 6 matching bases. CDR1 DFQATT and CDR2 SNEGSKA come from the germline V gene (reference sequence). Trimming shortened V by 3 bases and J by 7 bases, and 13 bases separated the two germline ends. The CDR3 extends over 14 amino acids. For the CDR3, the DNA is TGCAGTGCTAGTGGGGACACTAGGAATTCACCCCTCCACTTT. It translates to CSASGDTRNSPLHF.

The DNA for the CDR3 is TGTGCCAGCAGACCTGGGCTCGGGGAGCAGTACTTC. This sequence encodes CASRPGLGEQYF. V is TRBV7-9 and J is TRBJ2-7; D remains unclear. V shed 6 bases and J shed 7 bases, with 13 bases lying between them. The germline CDR1 and CDR2 sequences are SEHNR and FQNEAQ (reference sequence). The CDR3 loop spans 12 amino acids.

This chain connects TRBV23-1 to TRBJ2-3, with TRBD2 identical over 15 bases. TRBV23-1 has ORF status, its function being uncertain. V gave up 4 bases and J gave up 5 bases; unmatched junction bases: 10. The CDR3 totals 18 residues. In DNA form, the CDR3 reads TGCGCCAGCAGTCGCGACGGACTAGCGGGGGGGCATCAAGATACGCAGTATTTT. Its protein is CASSRDGLAGGHQDTQYF.

The V gene is TRBV9, the J gene TRBJ2-1; D gene uncertain. Germline CDR1 and CDR2: SGDLS and YYNGEE. The CDR3 length is 13 residues. Trimming took off 4 bases at V and 3 bases at J, with 8 bases between the two ends. The CDR3 here is CASSNLYYNEQFF. The CDR3 nucleotides are TGTGCCAGCAGCAATCTATACTACAATGAGCAGTTCTTC. Complete variable domain (other parts from reference TRBV9 and TRBJ2-1): DSGVTQTPKHLITATGQRVTLRCSPRSGDLSVYWYQQSLDQGLQFLIQYYNGEERAKGNILERFSAQQFPDLHSELNLSSLELGDSALYFCASSNLYYNEQFFGPGTRLTVL.

V is TRBV29-1 and J is TRBJ2-3; 9 bases are a match to TRBD2. The length of the CDR3 is 14 residues. Germline CDR1 reads SQVTM; CDR2 reads ANQGSEA. The V gene end was trimmed by 6 bases and the J gene end by 0 bases; junction bases not matched to a gene: 4. CDR3 loop: CSVASGASTDTQYF. CDR3 nucleotides: TGCAGCGTCGCTAGCGGGGCTAGCACAGATACGCAGTATTTT.

The chain joins TRBV13 to TRBJ2-7; 8 bases agree with TRBD1. Germline V gene lookup returns CDR1 PRHDT and CDR2 FYEKMQ (reference sequence). The length of the CDR3 is 15 residues. V lost 5 bases to trimming and J lost 1 base; unmatched junction nucleotides: 7. The CDR3: CASSIPTGDSYEQYF. The DNA for the CDR3 is TGTGCCAGCAGCATACCGACAGGGGATTCCTACGAGCAGTACTTC.

This chain uses TRBV27 with TRBJ2-5; weak D call: TRBD2 (7 bases). The CDR3 extends over 16 amino acids. The V gene lost 6 bases and the J gene lost 1 base, with 18 bases spanning the gap. Germline loops: CDR1 MNHEY, CDR2 SMNVEV (reference sequence). DNA for the CDR3: TGTGCCAGCAGCCCCTCGTGGGCGGGGGCCCAAGAGACCCAGTACTTC. It codes for CASSPSWAGAQETQYF.

This chain joins TRBV20-1 and TRBJ2-1; 10 bases agree with TRBD2. J gave up 3 bases and V 1 base, and 0 bases lay outside the gene matches. CDR1 is DFQATT and CDR2 is SNEGSKA in the germline V gene (reference sequence). The CDR3 spans 14 residues. The CDR3 here is CSARGTSGYNEQFF. The DNA for the CDR3 is TGCAGTGCTAGAGGGACTAGCGGCTACAATGAGCAGTTCTTC.

V is TRBV6-2 or TRBV6-3 and J is TRBJ2-7; D is uncertain. The CDR3 covers 13 residues. V dropped 6 bases and J dropped 3 bases, with 12 bases sitting between them. The germline V gene has CDR1 MNHEY and CDR2 SVGEGT. The CDR3 nucleotides are TGTGCCAGCAGCCCTACCTACGGCTACGAGCAGTACTTC. This codes for CASSPTYGYEQYF.

The V and J genes are TRBV13 and TRBJ2-5; D unresolved. This CDR3 is built from 13 residues. In germline, CDR1 is PRHDT, CDR2 FYEKMQ (reference sequence). Trimming took 6 bases from V and 3 from J, leaving 11 bases between them. The CDR3 protein is CASSTQLEETQYF. The CDR3 bases are TGTGCCAGCAGTACTCAGTTAGAAGAGACCCAGTACTTC.

The chain employs TRBV5-1 and TRBJ2-7, with D unresolved. CDR1 and CDR2 from the germline V gene are SGHRS and YFSETQ. This CDR3 comprises 15 residues. V dropped 0 bases and J dropped 1 base, with 11 bases sitting between them. CDR3 loop: CASSLESASSYEQYF. The CDR3 DNA sequence: TGCGCCAGCAGCTTGGAGTCAGCATCTTCCTACGAGCAGTACTTC.

The CDR3 is CASSQGGQGGNEQYF. CDR3 nucleotides: TGTGCCAGCAGCCAGGGCGGACAGGGAGGCAACGAGCAGTACTTC. The chain is built from TRBV3-1 and TRBJ2-7, with 8 bases matching TRBD1. CDR3 length equals 15 residues. V lost 3 bases and J lost 5; bases outside the gene matches: 9. From germline, CDR1 is LGHDT and CDR2 YNNKEL (reference sequence).

The chain couples TRBV2 to TRBJ2-5; TRBD1 is a possible D gene (5 bases). Trimming pared 7 bases from V and 4 bases from J, leaving 10 bases between. CDR3 length equals 12 residues. Per germline, CDR1 SNHLY and CDR2 FYNNEI. CDR3 loop: CASNPTAETQYF. The DNA for the CDR3 is TGTGCCAGCAACCCGACAGCAGAGACCCAGTACTTC.

The chain carries TRBV7-6 and TRBJ1-2; 12 nucleotides agree with TRBD1. The CDR3 contains 16 residues. V shed 5 bases, J shed 7 bases, and the junction held 11 bases outside the gene matches. Germline loops: CDR1 SGHVS, CDR2 FNYEAQ. The CDR3 spells CASSPTSGTGGGGYTF. The CDR3 nucleotides are TGTGCCAGCAGCCCAACCTCCGGGACAGGGGGCGGTGGCTACACCTTC.

This chain uses TRBV20-1 with TRBJ1-2; 10 bases map to TRBD1. From germline, CDR1 is DFQATT and CDR2 SNEGSKA (reference sequence). J lost 2 bases, V lost 5 bases, and 2 bases had no gene match. This CDR3 has 13 residues. The CDR3 bases are TGCAGTGCTTGGACAGGGGGGAACTATGGCTACACCTTC. Its translation is CSAWTGGNYGYTF.

This rearrangement joins TRBV27 to TRBJ1-5; D perhaps matches TRBD1 (5 bases). The length of the CDR3 is 14 residues. V was clipped by 6 bases and J by 0 bases, with 9 bases between them. Germline CDR1 is MNHEY and CDR2 is SMNVEV (reference sequence). In nucleotides, the CDR3 is TGTGCCAGCAGCCTGGGACTTAGCAATCAGCCCCAGCATTTT. Translating it yields CASSLGLSNQPQHF.

The genes are TRBV4-3 and TRBJ1-2, with 9 bases identical to TRBD1. The junction had 12 bases not matched to a gene; V was cut back by 4 bases and J by 0 bases. The CDR3 runs to 18 residues. Germline V gene sequence: CDR1 LGHNA, CDR2 YSLEER. The CDR3 bases are TGCGCCAGCAGCCCAAGAGGACAGGGGATTATAGCTAACTATGGCTACACCTTC. It yields the protein CASSPRGQGIIANYGYTF.

The V and J genes are TRBV27 and TRBJ1-5; D is perhaps TRBD1 (5 bases). This CDR3 spans 15 amino acids. CDR1 is MNHEY and CDR2 is SMNVEV in the germline V gene (reference sequence). V lost 2 bases and J lost 4, with 12 bases in between. As DNA, the CDR3 is TGTGCCAGCAGTTTAGGGGACGGCCCAAATCAGCCCCAGCATTTT. As protein: CASSLGDGPNQPQHF.

This chain connects TRBV4-3 to TRBJ2-3; D gene ambiguous. The germline V and J ends were trimmed by 2 bases and 3 bases, with 6 bases remaining between them. The CDR3 extends over 13 amino acids. The V gene's germline CDR1 is LGHNA and CDR2 YSLEER. The CDR3 bases are TGCGCCAGCAGCCAATTTCCGACAGATACGCAGTATTTT. This sequence encodes CASSQFPTDTQYF.

The rearrangement uses TRBV7-2 and TRBJ1-3; 8 bases align to TRBD1. V shed 4 bases, J shed 4 bases, and the junction held 6 bases outside the gene matches. The CDR3 has 15 residues. Germline V CDR1 and CDR2: SGHTA, FQGNSA. The CDR3 DNA follows: TGTGCCAGCAGCTCTACGACAGGGGCCGGAAACACCATATATTTT. The encoded protein is CASSSTTGAGNTIYF.

This clonotype showed up just a few times. The gene calls are TRBV4-3 and TRBJ2-2; D is ambiguous. CDR1 LGHNA and CDR2 YSLEER come from the germline V gene. The V end lost 4 bases, the J end lost 3 bases, and 9 bases lay between the germline ends. CDR3 length: 14 amino acids. The CDR3 sequence: CASSLGRDTGELFF. The CDR3, as DNA: TGCGCCAGCAGCCTCGGTAGAGACACCGGGGAGCTGTTTTTT.

The chain employs TRBV20-1 and TRBJ2-1; tentative D call: TRBD2 (7 bases). CDR3 length: 14 amino acids. Trimming shortened V by 5 bases and J by 4 bases, and 15 bases separated the two germline ends. CDR1 and CDR2 from the germline V gene are DFQATT and SNEGSKA (reference sequence). CDR3 nucleotide sequence: TGCAGTGCTGTCAGGGGAGGGGCTTACAATGAGCAGTTCTTC. Amino acids: CSAVRGGAYNEQFF.

This rearrangement joins TRBV28 to TRBJ2-2, with D uncertain. Trimming removed 9 bases from V and 2 bases from J, with 10 bases in between. The CDR3 has 13 amino acids. Germline CDR1 and CDR2: MDHEN and SYDVKM. The DNA of the CDR3 is TGTGCCAGTTTGGGAACAAACACCGGGGAGCTGTTTTTT. It translates to CASLGTNTGELFF.

This clonotype appeared once. This chain links TRBV4-2 with TRBJ2-1, with a weak D call TRBD2 (5 bases). Germline V gene data show CDR1 as LGHNA and CDR2 as YNFKEQ. This CDR3 has 14 residues. The V end lost 0 bases, the J end lost 10 bases, and 13 bases lay between the germline ends. The CDR3 region has the DNA TGTGCCAGCAGCCAAGATTCGGGGTCGGGAGAGCAGTTCTTC. It translates to CASSQDSGSGEQFF.

This chain links TRBV6-5 with TRBJ1-1; D ambiguous. Per the germline V gene, CDR1 is MNHEY and CDR2 is SVGAGI. The CDR3 has 13 residues. V was trimmed by 5 bases and J by 3 bases, leaving 10 bases between them. The CDR3 spells CASSVDGDTEAFF. DNA for the CDR3: TGTGCCAGCAGTGTGGATGGGGACACTGAAGCTTTCTTT.

The chain joins TRBV5-4 to TRBJ2-5; 7 nucleotides align to TRBD2. The CDR3 totals 15 residues. J lost 4 bases, V lost 0 bases, and 6 bases had no gene match. The germline gives CDR1 SGHNT, CDR2 YYREEE (reference sequence). The CDR3 loop reads CASSLDLAVGETQYF. The CDR3 coding sequence is TGTGCCAGCAGCTTGGACCTAGCGGTGGGAGAGACCCAGTACTTC.

The chain uses TRBV20-1 and TRBJ1-2; 8 bases align to TRBD1. Germline CDR1 reads DFQATT; CDR2 reads SNEGSKA (reference sequence). The CDR3 extends over 14 amino acids. V was pared by 4 bases and J by 3 bases, with 7 bases of the junction left unmatched. DNA of the CDR3: TGCAGTGCTACCTCGGACAGGGATTACTATGGCTACACCTTC. It translates to CSATSDRDYYGYTF.